This TCR beta chain came from a study of T-cell reconstitution after alpha-beta-depleted transplantation in children. Regarding the study as a whole: At the one-year point after transplant, T-cell counts and TCRbeta diversity were found to come mostly from T cells that had been newly produced.

As regards this clonotype: Its antigen is currently unknown. The junction does not match germline at one end; this may be a read error.

Preparation of the TCRbeta library used unique molecular identifiers. TCRdb ran MiXCR on the PCR reads and lists one entry per CDR3 protein. Altogether fewer than 400,000 distinct CDR3 sequences are present, approximately 23% being singletons, with the ten largest covering 9.5% to 13%. Source: PBMCs, mostly from graft donor cells, taken 180 days after TCRalphabeta/CD19-depleted stem cell transplant. The sequence was collected from a male patient aged 10 to 17 who had a stem cell transplant for acute lymphoblastic leukemia, so the T cells may come from the graft donor.

CDR3 bases: TGTGCCGGCAGCTTAGAACCCCGGAGTTGGCCCCAGCATTTT. Amino acids: CAGSLEPRSWPQHF. The rearrangement joins TRBV7-2 to TRBJ1-5, with D unclear. The CDR3 loop spans 14 amino acids. Germline V CDR1 and CDR2: SGHTA, FQGNSA.